Following are 32 T cell receptor beta chains from one sample sequenced in a study of blood T cell repertoires in COVID-19. TCRdb's copy holds only in-frame clones and misses some; the assay was immunoSEQ multiplex PCR. Seen here are 400,000 or so clones, about 89% observed once, and the top ten hold more than 1.5%. Sequenced sample: PBMCs or T cells enriched from blood (not recorded which). These receptors all stem from a man aged 40-49 years in a cohort exposed to, infected with or recovered from COVID-19 (not recorded which).

The V call is TRBV7-9, the J call TRBJ2-7; D may be TRBD2 (5 bases). CDR1 is SEHNR, CDR2 FQNEAQ, per germline (reference sequence). V lost 4 bases and J lost 5, with 18 bases in between. The CDR3 covers 15 residues. The CDR3 nucleotides read TGTGCCAGCAGCTCCTTCCGTGGGAGATTCGACGAGCAGTACTTC. Protein: CASSSFRGRFDEQYF.

This clone was found a few times. The chain has TRBV5-1 and TRBJ2-7, with TRBD1 identical over 9 bases. CDR3 length: 16 residues. CDR1 and CDR2 from the germline V gene are SGHRS and YFSETQ. V lost 3 bases to trimming and J lost 4 bases; unmatched junction nucleotides: 11. This CDR3 reads CASSWDRVVSPYEQYF. CDR3 in DNA: TGCGCCAGCAGCTGGGACAGGGTGGTTTCTCCTTACGAGCAGTACTTC.

The chain has TRBV19 and TRBJ1-2, with TRBD1 matching over 9 bases. Germline CDR1 is LNHDA and CDR2 is SQIVND (reference sequence). This CDR3 spans 17 amino acids. The J segment lost 2 bases and the V segment lost 7 bases, leaving 14 bases of the junction unmatched. The CDR3 region has the DNA TGTGCCAGTATTCGGGGACAGGGAATCATCGGGAACTATGGCTACACCTTC. It codes for CASIRGQGIIGNYGYTF. Full variable domain (missing parts from reference TRBV19 and TRBJ1-2): DGGITQSPKYLFRKEGQNVTLSCEQNLNHDAMYWYRQDPGQGLRLIYYSQIVNDFQKGDIAEGYSVSREKKESFPLTVTSAQKNPTAFYLCASIRGQGIIGNYGYTFGSGTRLTVV.

V is TRBV5-1 and J is TRBJ2-5, with 8 positions matching TRBD2. CDR1 and CDR2 from the germline V gene are SGHRS and YFSETQ. The CDR3 extends over 16 amino acids. With V trimmed by 6 bases and J by 2 bases, 12 bases remained unmatched. The DNA for the CDR3 is TGCGCCAGCACCCTAGTTCTGGCGGGAGGACAAGAGACCCAGTACTTC. Protein: CASTLVLAGGQETQYF.

Points on this clone: An end of the junction differs from the germline gene, which may be a read error. The genes are TRBV9 and TRBJ2-1; TRBD1 is a possible D gene (5 bases). Germline CDR1 SGDLS, CDR2 YYNGEE. CDR3 length: 13 residues. CDR3 residues: CASSASPGQGGIF. For the CDR3, the DNA is TGTGCCAGCAGCGCTTCCCCCGGGCAGGGTGGGATCTTC. The full variable domain, completed using reference TRBV9 and TRBJ2-1, is DSGVTQTPKHLITATGQRVTLRCSPRSGDLSVYWYQQSLDQGLQFLIQYYNGEERAKGNILERFSAQQFPDLHSELNLSSLELGDSALYFCASSASPGQGGIFGPGTRLTVL.

The chain has TRBV13 and TRBJ2-3; 7 nucleotides line up with TRBD1. The V gene end was trimmed by 5 bases and the J gene end by 9 bases; junction bases not matched to a gene: 11. Germline assignment: CDR1 PRHDT and CDR2 FYEKMQ (reference sequence). There are 14 residues in the CDR3. The CDR3 loop is CASSPRDSPGTQYF. The CDR3 DNA follows: TGTGCCAGCAGCCCCAGGGACAGTCCGGGGACGCAGTATTTT.

This chain connects TRBV10-3 to TRBJ2-7; tentative D call: TRBD2 (5 bases). This CDR3 has 12 residues. Trimming shortened V by 6 bases and J by 3 bases, and 9 bases separated the two germline ends. CDR1 is ENHRY and CDR2 is SYGVKD in the germline V gene. CDR3 in amino acids: CAIRTGNYEQYF. CDR3 coding DNA: TGTGCCATCAGGACGGGGAACTACGAGCAGTACTTC.

For the CDR3, the DNA is TGTGCCACCAGCAGAGGCGGCAATGAAAAACTGTTTTTT. Protein sequence: CATSRGGNEKLFF. The J gene is TRBJ1-4, the V gene TRBV15; D is ambiguous. The germline gives CDR1 LNHNV, CDR2 YYDKDF (reference sequence). This CDR3 has 13 amino acids. The V end was cut by 1 base, the J end by 5 bases, with 5 bases between.

The rearrangement joins TRBV24-1 to TRBJ1-2, with D uncertain. The V end lost 4 bases, the J end lost 8 bases, and 10 bases lay between the germline ends. The CDR3 is made up of 12 amino acids. Germline CDR1 and CDR2: KGHDR and SFDVKD. The CDR3 sequence: CATSDGVRGYTF. CDR3 bases: TGTGCCACCAGTGACGGGGTGCGGGGCTACACCTTC.

The rearrangement links TRBV28 to TRBJ1-2, with unresolved D. The CDR3 has 12 residues. CDR1 MDHEN and CDR2 SYDVKM come from the germline V gene. V was cut by 4 bases and J by 4 bases, with 7 bases left in between. CDR3 nucleotide sequence: TGTGCCAGCAGTTCATACACCTATGGCTACACCTTC. Its translation: CASSSYTYGYTF.

The rearrangement uses TRBV18 and TRBJ1-2; TRBD1 matches 10 bases. Per germline, CDR1 KGHSH and CDR2 LQKENI. Unmatched junction bases numbered 10, after V lost 3 bases and J lost 0 bases. This CDR3 is built from 18 residues. This CDR3 reads CASSPGATGGQANYGYTF. The CDR3 nucleotides read TGTGCCAGCTCACCGGGAGCGACAGGGGGCCAGGCTAACTATGGCTACACCTTC.

CDR3 DNA: TGCAGTGCTAGTTCGGGGATCTATAGCAATCAGCCCCAGCATTTT. Its protein product is CSASSGIYSNQPQHF. This chain uses TRBV20-1 with TRBJ1-5; D ambiguous. V lost 3 bases and J 0 bases, leaving 12 bases between the germline ends. Germline CDR1 DFQATT, CDR2 SNEGSKA (reference sequence). The CDR3 runs 15 residues.

The chain combines TRBV3-1 (or the pseudogene TRBV3-2) with TRBJ1-4; 10 bases align to TRBD1. Trimming at V came to 4 bases and at J to 8 bases, leaving 4 bases not matched to a gene. The V gene's germline CDR1 is LGHDT and CDR2 YNNKEL (reference sequence). This CDR3 spans 14 amino acids. CDR3 protein: CASSPRTGGEKLFF. Here the CDR3 DNA reads TGTGCCAGCAGCCCCCGGACAGGGGGGGAAAAACTGTTTTTT.

The chain couples TRBV6-5 to TRBJ1-2; TRBD1 agrees at 9 bases. The length of the CDR3 is 15 residues. Germline V lookup: CDR1 MNHEY, CDR2 SVGAGI. J gave up 4 bases and V 6 bases, and 9 bases lay outside the gene matches. CDR3 sequence reads: CASSRPGTGPYGYTF. The CDR3 bases are TGTGCCAGCAGCCGGCCCGGGACAGGGCCCTATGGCTACACCTTC.

The V and J genes are TRBV7-6 and TRBJ1-1; TRBD1 aligns across 9 bases. CDR3 size: 15 residues. Germline-derived CDR1 and CDR2 are SGHVS and FNYEAQ. The trim removed 5 bases at V and 1 base at J, leaving 5 bases unmatched. CDR3 loop: CASSPTGGENTEAFF. CDR3 nucleotide sequence: TGTGCCAGCAGCCCCACAGGGGGCGAGAACACTGAAGCTTTCTTT.

V and J are TRBV7-3 and TRBJ1-1, with 8 bases matching TRBD1. This CDR3 has 13 residues. Germline trimming cut 4 bases from V and 4 bases from J; bases unmatched to any gene: 2. Germline values: CDR1 SGHTA, CDR2 FQGTGA. The chain's CDR3 is CASSSGQVTEAFF. CDR3 nucleotide sequence: TGTGCCAGCAGCTCGGGACAGGTCACTGAAGCTTTCTTT.

The V gene is TRBV3-1 (or the pseudogene TRBV3-2), the J gene TRBJ2-2; TRBD1 aligns across 8 bases. Unmatched junction bases numbered 8, after V lost 0 bases and J lost 5 bases. The CDR3 extends over 17 amino acids. The V gene's germline CDR1 is LGHDT and CDR2 YNNKEL (reference sequence). CDR3 in amino acids: CASSQDHSRGRTGELFF. The CDR3 nucleotides read TGTGCCAGCAGCCAAGATCATTCCAGGGGGCGGACCGGGGAGCTGTTTTTT.

The chain carries TRBV28 and TRBJ2-7, with TRBD1 matching 7 bases. The germline CDR1 and CDR2 sequences are MDHEN and SYDVKM. CDR3 length equals 13 residues. The junction had 5 bases not matched to a gene; V was cut back by 6 bases and J by 3 bases. The DNA of the CDR3 is TGTGCCAGCAGGACAGGGATAAACTACGAGCAGTACTTC. This encodes CASRTGINYEQYF.

The rearrangement joins TRBV6-1 to TRBJ2-1; D is unresolved. CDR1 and CDR2 from the germline V gene are MNHNS and SASEGT. The CDR3 sequence is 13 residues long. With 10 bases removed from V and 4 bases from J, the gap between germline ends came to 14 bases. CDR3 DNA sequence: TGTGCCACTAGTGAACTATCTTACAATGAGCAGTTCTTC. It specifies CATSELSYNEQFF.

This clone was seen more than once but under ten times. The V call is TRBV18, the J call TRBJ2-7, with D tentatively TRBD2 (7 bases). Germline V gene data show CDR1 as KGHSH and CDR2 as LQKENI. V was shortened by 2 bases and J by 2 bases, with 10 bases between the two germline ends. The CDR3 runs 14 residues. The CDR3 sequence is CASSPIGGAYEQYF. In nucleotides, the CDR3 is TGTGCCAGCTCACCAATAGGGGGGGCCTACGAGCAGTACTTC.

This clone was counted only a few times. The chain has TRBV28 and TRBJ2-1; the match to TRBD2 covers 7 bases. V was pared by 6 bases and J by 0 bases, with 5 bases of the junction left unmatched. CDR1 is MDHEN and CDR2 is SYDVKM in the germline V gene. The CDR3 extends over 15 amino acids. CDR3 residues: CASRVSGYSYNEQFF. In DNA form, the CDR3 reads TGTGCCAGCAGGGTTAGCGGGTACTCCTACAATGAGCAGTTCTTC.

Of note for this clone: This sample also contains other DNA sequences that code for the same CDR3. The V call is TRBV7-2, the J call TRBJ2-1; 7 bases fit TRBD2. The CDR3 length is 14 residues. Germline-derived CDR1 and CDR2 are SGHTA and FQGNSA. Trimming cost V 0 bases and J 4 bases; bases outside gene matches: 0. DNA of the CDR3: TGTGCCAGCAGCTTAGCGGGAGGGTACAATGAGCAGTTCTTC. Protein product: CASSLAGGYNEQFF.

The genes are TRBV2 and TRBJ1-6, with TRBD1 matching over 10 bases. CDR3 size: 14 residues. V trimming: 6 bases; J trimming: 9 bases; junction bases outside the gene matches: 5. Germline V gene data show CDR1 as SNHLY and CDR2 as FYNNEI. CDR3 coding DNA: TGTGCCAGCAGGGGACAGGGGCAGTCTTCACCCCTCCACTTT. Amino acids: CASRGQGQSSPLHF.

V usage is TRBV18 and J usage is TRBJ2-1, with 8 bases lining up with TRBD1. J was trimmed by 5 bases and V by 2 bases; bases with no gene match: 8. The CDR3 loop spans 16 amino acids. CDR1 and CDR2 (germline): KGHSH, LQKENI. DNA for the CDR3: TGTGCCAGCTCACCAGTGATCGGACAGGGAAACAATGAGCAGTTCTTC. It codes for CASSPVIGQGNNEQFF.

This rearrangement joins TRBV5-6 to TRBJ1-1; D unresolved. This CDR3 spans 17 amino acids. The V gene's germline CDR1 is SGHDT and CDR2 YYEEEE. V lost 4 bases, J lost 2 bases, and 21 bases lay in between. CDR3 sequence (DNA): TGTGCCAGCAGCACACTAAAAGACGACCGTCCTAACACTGAAGCTTTCTTT. This codes for CASSTLKDDRPNTEAFF.

The chain has TRBV15 and TRBJ1-1; D ambiguous. The CDR3 is made up of 16 amino acids. Trimming cost V 5 bases and J 10 bases, with 26 bases left between them. CDR1 and CDR2 from the germline V gene are LNHNV and YYDKDF (reference sequence). CDR3 sequence reads: CATSWPAGKGSSGAFF. CDR3 nucleotide sequence: TGTGCCACCAGCTGGCCCGCGGGGAAGGGCTCCTCGGGAGCTTTCTTT.

The chain couples TRBV2 to TRBJ2-1; 7 bases align to TRBD2. This CDR3 comprises 15 residues. V shed 6 bases and J 5 bases; nucleotides not matched to a gene: 10. CDR1 is SNHLY, CDR2 FYNNEI, per germline. The CDR3 loop is CASSKEGGHDNEQFF. The CDR3 nucleotides are TGTGCCAGCAGCAAGGAGGGAGGGCATGACAATGAGCAGTTCTTC.

The chain is built from TRBV3-1 (or the pseudogene TRBV3-2) and TRBJ2-3, with unresolved D. Looked up from germline, CDR1 is LGHDT and CDR2 is YNNKEL (reference sequence). V shed 4 bases and J shed 1 base, with 15 bases lying between them. This CDR3 comprises 16 residues. The CDR3 DNA is TGTGCCAGCAGCCCTTCACCCGCCCTAGGCACAGATACGCAGTATTTT. This codes for CASSPSPALGTDTQYF.

This clone has more than one count but fewer than ten. The V gene is TRBV2, the J gene TRBJ1-2; 8 bases fit TRBD1. Unmatched junction bases numbered 8, after V lost 1 base and J lost 4 bases. The CDR3 is made up of 16 amino acids. Germline V CDR1 and CDR2: SNHLY, FYNNEI. The CDR3 nucleotides are TGTGCCAGCAGTGAAGGACCTGGACAGGGCGCCTATGGCTACACCTTC. Translated: CASSEGPGQGAYGYTF.

The chain couples TRBV19 to TRBJ2-2, with D uncertain. This CDR3 spans 15 amino acids. Trimming pared 7 bases from V and 2 bases from J, leaving 14 bases between. The germline CDR1 and CDR2 sequences are LNHDA and SQIVND (reference sequence). The chain's CDR3 is CASTVISGNTGELFF. CDR3 nucleotides: TGTGCCAGTACCGTTATCAGTGGCAACACCGGGGAGCTGTTTTTT.

The rearrangement uses TRBV6-6 and TRBJ2-7; 11 nucleotides line up with TRBD2. This CDR3 spans 16 amino acids. V was clipped by 3 bases and J by 2 bases; unmatched bases: 6. Germline lookup yields CDR1 MNHNY and CDR2 SVGAGI (reference sequence). The CDR3 is CASSYTRLAGTYEQYF. The CDR3 nucleotides are TGTGCCAGCAGTTATACCCGACTAGCGGGGACCTACGAGCAGTACTTC.

The V gene is TRBV6-5, the J gene TRBJ2-7; D may be TRBD1 (6 bases). Germline values: CDR1 MNHEY, CDR2 SVGAGI. This CDR3 is built from 14 residues. V lost 8 bases, J lost 4 bases, and 18 bases lay in between. The CDR3: CASASDSQNYEQYF. The CDR3 bases are TGTGCCAGCGCGTCGGACAGCCAAAATTACGAGCAGTACTTC.